The 28 T cell receptor beta chains reported below all come from one sample, sequenced in a study of T cells in localized non-small cell lung cancer. Sequencing used immunoSEQ multiplex PCR; TCRdb keeps in-frame clones, though not all of them. The sample holds approximately 30,000 clones, nearly 80% seen once. The input for sequencing was peripheral blood, taken before any cancer treatment. The origin of the receptors is a male donor aged 60 or over with stage II squamous cell lung carcinoma.

This CDR3 reads CASSLVWTGELFF. CDR3 sequence (DNA): TGTGCCAGCAGCTTGGTATGGACCGGGGAGCTGTTTTTT. V is TRBV7-2 and J is TRBJ2-2; D is undetermined. The V end was cut by 3 bases, the J end by 5 bases, with 7 bases between. This CDR3 contains 13 residues. Per germline, CDR1 SGHTA and CDR2 FQGNSA.

This clone was seen only a few times. J is TRBJ1-2 and V is TRBV29-1; D may be TRBD1 (6 bases). The CDR3 sequence is 15 residues long. Germline V gene lookup returns CDR1 SQVTM and CDR2 ANQGSEA. V shed 5 bases and J shed 5 bases, with 21 bases lying between them. The CDR3 reads CSVTAPDSRNYGYTF. Written as DNA, the CDR3 is TGCAGCGTTACCGCGCCGGACAGCAGAAATTATGGCTACACCTTC.

The rearrangement links TRBV9 to TRBJ2-1; D is perhaps TRBD2 (5 bases). This CDR3 has 16 amino acids. Trimming left V 2 bases short and J 1 base short, with 13 bases between. Germline CDR1 reads SGDLS; CDR2 reads YYNGEE. The CDR3 sequence: CASSVESGVSYNEQFF. The CDR3 DNA sequence: TGTGCCAGCAGCGTTGAAAGCGGTGTTTCCTACAATGAGCAGTTCTTC.

V is TRBV2 and J is TRBJ1-2; 8 positions agree with TRBD1. Per the germline V gene, CDR1 is SNHLY and CDR2 is FYNNEI. The CDR3 sequence is 15 residues long. V lost 6 bases to trimming and J lost 7 bases; unmatched junction nucleotides: 13. The CDR3 loop is CASSLGPGQGSGYTF. DNA of the CDR3: TGTGCCAGCAGCCTTGGACCTGGACAGGGTAGTGGCTACACCTTC.

This clone was observed a handful of times. The chain employs TRBV2 and TRBJ1-1; no firm D call. This CDR3 comprises 14 residues. Trimming shortened V by 4 bases and J by 3 bases, and 12 bases separated the two germline ends. Germline V gene data show CDR1 as SNHLY and CDR2 as FYNNEI. The CDR3 DNA reads TGTGCCAGCAGTGTTACTAATGGGGACACTGAAGCTTTCTTT. Translation: CASSVTNGDTEAFF. Full variable domain (rest looked up from reference TRBV2 and TRBJ1-1): EPEVTQTPSHQVTQMGQEVILRCVPISNHLYFYWYRQILGQKVEFLVSFYNNEISEKSEIFDDQFSVERPDGSNFTLKIRSTKLEDSAMYFCASSVTNGDTEAFFGQGTRLTVV.

This chain uses TRBV4-2 with TRBJ1-1; 7 bases are a match to TRBD1. The CDR3 runs 13 residues. Germline V gene lookup returns CDR1 LGHNA and CDR2 YNFKEQ. Trimming at V came to 4 bases and at J to 1 base, leaving 0 bases not matched to a gene. CDR3 in amino acids: CASSRTGNTEAFF. CDR3 sequence (DNA): TGTGCCAGCAGCCGGACAGGGAACACTGAAGCTTTCTTT.

The rearrangement links TRBV5-6 to TRBJ2-2; tentative D call: TRBD2 (6 bases). CDR3 size: 17 residues. The V and J ends lost 4 bases and 4 bases respectively, with 20 bases between them. CDR1 and CDR2 from the germline V gene are SGHDT and YYEEEE. The CDR3: CASSHPRRGLSTGELFF. The CDR3 DNA reads TGTGCCAGCAGCCACCCTAGACGGGGGTTGAGCACCGGGGAGCTGTTTTTT.

The J gene is TRBJ1-4, the V gene TRBV2; D is perhaps TRBD1 (6 bases). Germline V CDR1 and CDR2: SNHLY, FYNNEI. The CDR3 totals 16 residues. V gave up 5 bases and J gave up 7 bases, with 20 bases separating them. CDR3 nucleotides: TGTGCCAGCAGTTATTCTACAGGGAGCAAGGGTGAAAAACTGTTTTTT. It specifies CASSYSTGSKGEKLFF. The whole variable domain, filled in from reference TRBV2 and TRBJ1-4, reads EPEVTQTPSHQVTQMGQEVILRCVPISNHLYFYWYRQILGQKVEFLVSFYNNEISEKSEIFDDQFSVERPDGSNFTLKIRSTKLEDSAMYFCASSYSTGSKGEKLFFGSGTQLSVL.

The CDR3 DNA is TGTGCCAGCAGTCCGGCCGGAACGGGCTCCTACGAGCAGTACTTC. Its protein is CASSPAGTGSYEQYF. The V gene is TRBV27, the J gene TRBJ2-7; unclear D gene. The CDR3 sequence is 15 residues long. Germline assignment: CDR1 MNHEY and CDR2 SMNVEV (reference sequence). The V end lost 5 bases, the J end lost 0 bases, and 14 bases lay between the germline ends.

This clone was observed once. The chain carries TRBV5-5 and TRBJ2-1; TRBD2 aligns across 10 bases. CDR1 is SGHKS and CDR2 is YYEKEE in the germline V gene (reference sequence). CDR3 size: 15 residues. The V and J ends lost 3 bases and 6 bases, in that order; junction bases with no gene match: 6. The CDR3 reads CASSSTSGVGNEQFF. In nucleotides, the CDR3 is TGTGCCAGCAGCTCAACTAGCGGGGTCGGCAATGAGCAGTTCTTC.

This sequence joins TRBV7-2 and TRBJ2-7, with D maybe TRBD2 (6 bases). Trimming stripped 3 bases from V and 7 bases from J, with 22 bases between. The CDR3 consists of 16 residues. Germline assignment: CDR1 SGHTA and CDR2 FQGNSA. CDR3 in DNA: TGTGCCAGCAGCTTCGTCAATATTGGGAGGAACGGGGAGCAGTACTTC. Translated: CASSFVNIGRNGEQYF.

The CDR3 sequence is CASSQALAGGSSTDTQYF. CDR3 bases: TGTGCCAGCAGCCAGGCTTTAGCGGGGGGGTCCAGCACAGATACGCAGTATTTT. The chain links TRBV4-2 to TRBJ2-3, with 11 bases fitting TRBD2. V lost 3 bases to trimming and J lost 0 bases; unmatched junction nucleotides: 8. This CDR3 contains 18 residues. Germline V gives CDR1 LGHNA, CDR2 YNFKEQ.

J is TRBJ2-7 and V is TRBV27, with 7 bases identical to TRBD1. The CDR3 extends over 13 amino acids. Germline V CDR1 and CDR2: MNHEY, SMNVEV (reference sequence). The ends lost 4 bases at V and 6 bases at J; junction bases unmatched: 6. In DNA form, the CDR3 reads TGTGCCAGCAGTTACAGGGGATCGGTCGAGCAGTACTTC. Protein sequence: CASSYRGSVEQYF.

This chain uses TRBV5-6 with TRBJ1-6; 8 nucleotides line up with TRBD1. The V segment lost 1 base and the J segment 3 bases; nucleotides outside the gene matches: 0. Germline V gene sequence: CDR1 SGHDT, CDR2 YYEEEE. This CDR3 region has 15 residues. CDR3 sequence (DNA): TGTGCCAGCAGCTTGACAGGGGGCTATAATTCACCCCTCCACTTT. Translation: CASSLTGGYNSPLHF.

This clone was seen a handful of times. V gene TRBV10-1 combines with J gene TRBJ2-2; tentative D call: TRBD2 (6 bases). The CDR3 has 15 amino acids. Trimming shortened V by 8 bases and J by 6 bases, and 19 bases separated the two germline ends. Germline lookup yields CDR1 WNHNN and CDR2 SYGVQD (reference sequence). As DNA, the CDR3 is TGCGCCAGCCTCCCCGTGACTAGTGACCCCGGGGAGCTGTTTTTT. This codes for CASLPVTSDPGELFF.

J is TRBJ2-1 and V is TRBV13; 11 bases map to TRBD2. Trimming cost V 4 bases and J 4 bases; bases outside gene matches: 15. CDR3 size: 19 residues. The germline CDR1 and CDR2 sequences are PRHDT and FYEKMQ (reference sequence). The CDR3 is CASSWGLAGGPMGYNEQFF. DNA of the CDR3: TGTGCCAGCAGCTGGGGGCTAGCGGGGGGCCCCATGGGTTACAATGAGCAGTTCTTC.

This chain joins TRBV5-4 and TRBJ2-1; D possibly corresponds to TRBD1 (6 bases). The CDR3 is 15 residues long. The germline V gene has CDR1 SGHNT and CDR2 YYREEE (reference sequence). V was shortened by 0 bases and J by 2 bases, with 9 bases between the two germline ends. The CDR3 here is CASSLVGQPYNEQFF. The CDR3 DNA sequence: TGTGCCAGCAGCTTGGTCGGACAGCCCTACAATGAGCAGTTCTTC.

The table lists this clone with a count of one. The chain couples TRBV5-4 to TRBJ2-2, with a possible D match to TRBD1 (5 bases). CDR3 length: 15 amino acids. The V and J ends lost 0 bases and 4 bases respectively, with 10 bases between them. Germline CDR1 reads SGHNT; CDR2 reads YYREEE (reference sequence). The chain's CDR3 is CASSLVGLSTGELFF. The CDR3 DNA follows: TGTGCCAGCAGCTTGGTGGGGCTATCCACCGGGGAGCTGTTTTTT. Combining the CDR3 with reference TRBV5-4 and TRBJ2-2 gives the whole variable domain ETGVTQSPTHLIKTRGQQVTLRCSSQSGHNTVSWYQQALGQGPQFIFQYYREEENGRGNFPPRFSGLQFPNYSSELNVNALELDDSALYLCASSLVGLSTGELFFGEGSRLTVL.

This chain connects TRBV19 to TRBJ1-1; weak D call: TRBD1 (5 bases). The germline CDR1 and CDR2 sequences are LNHDA and SQIVND (reference sequence). This CDR3 contains 14 residues. V lost 5 bases and J lost 0, with 10 bases in between. CDR3 amino acids: CASSSGFMNTEAFF. CDR3 bases: TGTGCCAGTAGTTCAGGGTTCATGAACACTGAAGCTTTCTTT.

The rearrangement joins TRBV7-2 to TRBJ2-7, with 10 bases lining up with TRBD1. Germline values: CDR1 SGHTA, CDR2 FQGNSA. V shed 5 bases, J shed 5 bases, and the junction held 12 bases outside the gene matches. The CDR3 has 16 residues. Here the CDR3 DNA reads TGTGCCAGCAGCAAAAGTCCCGGGACAGGGGAACACGAGCAGTACTTC. Translation gives CASSKSPGTGEHEQYF.

The chain recombines TRBV7-2 with TRBJ1-5, with TRBD1 identical over 7 bases. V was pared by 6 bases and J by 2 bases, with 10 bases of the junction left unmatched. Germline V gives CDR1 SGHTA, CDR2 FQGNSA. CDR3 size: 16 residues. DNA for the CDR3: TGTGCCAGCAGTTACCGATCCCAGGGGGGCAATCAGCCCCAGCATTTT. Encoded protein: CASSYRSQGGNQPQHF.

The chain has TRBV6-5 and TRBJ1-2, with a possible D match to TRBD1 (5 bases). The V and J ends lost 5 bases and 4 bases respectively, with 14 bases between them. The CDR3 has 14 residues. The germline V gene encodes CDR1 MNHEY and CDR2 SVGAGI. CDR3 loop: CASSDPRGRYGYTF. CDR3 in DNA: TGTGCCAGCAGTGACCCCCGGGGCCGCTATGGCTACACCTTC.

The chain combines TRBV16 with TRBJ1-1, with TRBD1 matching over 7 bases. J lost 4 bases, V lost 3 bases, and 5 bases had no gene match. The CDR3 is 14 residues long. Germline loops: CDR1 KGHSY, CDR2 FQNENV. The CDR3 loop reads CASSQGAGGTEAFF. The CDR3 coding sequence is TGTGCCAGCAGCCAGGGGGCAGGGGGCACTGAAGCTTTCTTT. The full variable domain, with the rest looked up from reference TRBV16 and TRBJ1-1, is GEEVAQTPKHLVRGEGQKAKLYCAPIKGHSYVFWYQQVLKNEFKFLISFQNENVFDETGMPKERFSAKCLPNSPCSLEIQATKLEDSAVYFCASSQGAGGTEAFFGQGTRLTVV.

The rearrangement joins TRBV19 to TRBJ1-2; D is possibly TRBD1 (6 bases). The CDR3 extends over 14 amino acids. Looked up from germline, CDR1 is LNHDA and CDR2 is SQIVND (reference sequence). Trimming shortened V by 4 bases and J by 5 bases, and 14 bases separated the two germline ends. Here the CDR3 reads CASSNRLQGYGYTF. Written as DNA, the CDR3 is TGTGCCAGTAGTAACCGTTTACAGGGATATGGCTACACCTTC.

Details on this clone: This CDR3 is also generated by other DNA sequences in the sample. The chain has TRBV4-1 and TRBJ2-2; no clear D. Germline CDR1 is MGHRA and CDR2 is YSYEKL. V was cut by 9 bases and J by 0 bases, with 20 bases left in between. The CDR3 contains 17 residues. The CDR3 here is CASSYRSDPSNTGELFF. CDR3 coding DNA: TGCGCCAGTAGCTACCGGTCGGATCCTTCGAACACCGGGGAGCTGTTTTTT.

With regard to this clone: The same CDR3 arises from other DNA sequences in this sample as well. The V gene is TRBV5-4, the J gene TRBJ1-3; no reliable D call. Per germline, CDR1 SGHNT and CDR2 YYREEE (reference sequence). V was pared by 2 bases and J by 0 bases, with 9 bases between. The CDR3 extends over 15 amino acids. The CDR3 sequence: CASSLGPASGNTIYF. In DNA form, the CDR3 reads TGTGCCAGCAGCTTAGGGCCGGCCTCTGGAAACACCATATATTTT.

The rearrangement uses TRBV5-1 and TRBJ2-2; 9 nucleotides line up with TRBD1. The junction had 8 bases not matched to a gene; V was cut back by 4 bases and J by 4 bases. The CDR3 runs 16 residues. Germline CDR1 SGHRS, CDR2 YFSETQ. CDR3 nucleotide sequence: TGCGCCAGCAGCCCCAATGGACAGGGGACCACCGGGGAGCTGTTTTTT. It specifies CASSPNGQGTTGELFF.

This clone was seen a few times. This chain joins TRBV19 and TRBJ1-1, with a weak D call TRBD1 (5 bases). The V and J ends lost 6 bases and 0 bases respectively, with 17 bases between them. The CDR3 is 16 amino acids. Germline CDR1 LNHDA, CDR2 SQIVND (reference sequence). The CDR3 DNA reads TGTGCCAGTAGCCCGACCTGGACAAGCTTGAACACTGAAGCTTTCTTT. It yields the protein CASSPTWTSLNTEAFF.